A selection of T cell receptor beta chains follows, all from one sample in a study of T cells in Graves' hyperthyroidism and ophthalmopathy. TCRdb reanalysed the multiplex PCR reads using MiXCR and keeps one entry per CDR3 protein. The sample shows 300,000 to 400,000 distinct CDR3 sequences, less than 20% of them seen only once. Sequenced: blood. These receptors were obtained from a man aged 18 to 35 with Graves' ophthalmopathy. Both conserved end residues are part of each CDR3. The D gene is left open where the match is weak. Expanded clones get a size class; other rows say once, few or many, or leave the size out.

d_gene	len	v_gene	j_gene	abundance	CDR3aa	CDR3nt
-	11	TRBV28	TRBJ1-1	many	CASTGRTEAFF	TGTGCCAGCACGGGGCGGACTGAAGCTTTCTTT
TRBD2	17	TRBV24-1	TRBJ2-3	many	CATSDPGLAGVTDTQYF	TGTGCCACCAGTGACCCCGGACTAGCGGGGGTAACAGATACGCAGTATTTT
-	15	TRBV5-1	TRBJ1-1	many	CASSLRTSGNTEAFF	TGCGCCAGCAGCTTGCGGACTAGCGGGAACACTGAAGCTTTCTTT
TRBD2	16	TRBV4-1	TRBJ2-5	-	CASSRRLAGEQETQYF	TGCGCCAGCAGTCGCAGACTAGCGGGGGAACAAGAGACCCAGTACTTC
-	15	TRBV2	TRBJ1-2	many	CASRVGTSVEYGYTF	TGTGCCAGCCGCGTAGGGACCTCCGTTGAGTATGGCTACACCTTC
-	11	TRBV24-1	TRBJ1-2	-	CATSDFFGYTF	TGTGCCACCAGTGATTTTTTCGGCTACACCTTC
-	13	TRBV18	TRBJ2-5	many	CASSPPVVETQYF	TGTGCCAGCTCACCACCTGTGGTCGAGACCCAGTACTTC
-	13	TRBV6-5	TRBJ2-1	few	CASSYSLGDEQFF	TGTGCCAGCAGTTACTCACTAGGCGATGAGCAGTTCTTC
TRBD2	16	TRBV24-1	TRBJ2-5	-	CATSDPGTRASETQYF	TGTGCCACCAGTGATCCCGGGACTAGAGCCTCAGAGACCCAGTACTTC
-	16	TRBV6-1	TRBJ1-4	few	CASSPYVRVQGEKLFF	TGTGCCAGCAGTCCGTATGTCAGAGTCCAAGGCGAAAAACTGTTTTTT
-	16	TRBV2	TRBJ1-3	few	CASSEGGANSGNTIYF	TGTGCCAGCAGTGAAGGCGGGGCGAACTCTGGAAACACCATATATTTT
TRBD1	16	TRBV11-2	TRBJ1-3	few	CASSPWTGPAGNTIYF	TGTGCCAGCAGCCCATGGACAGGTCCGGCTGGAAACACCATATATTTT
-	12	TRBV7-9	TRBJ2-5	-	CASSPVPETQYF	TGTGCCAGCAGCCCTGTCCCAGAGACCCAGTACTTC
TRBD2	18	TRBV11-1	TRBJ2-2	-	CASSYGTSGSFNTGELFF	TGTGCCAGCAGTTATGGGACTAGCGGGAGTTTTAACACCGGGGAGCTGTTTTTT
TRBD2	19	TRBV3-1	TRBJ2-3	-	CASSQDWGGESSHTDTQYF	TGTGCCAGCAGCCAAGACTGGGGGGGGGAATCCTCTCACACAGATACGCAGTATTTT
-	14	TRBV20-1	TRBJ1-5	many	CSASLNRADQPQHF	TGCAGTGCTAGTCTGAATCGGGCTGATCAGCCCCAGCATTTT
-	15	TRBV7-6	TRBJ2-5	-	CASSQGLGREETQYF	TGTGCCAGCAGCCAAGGATTAGGCAGGGAAGAGACCCAGTACTTC
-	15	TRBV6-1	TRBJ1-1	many	CASSLPGTKNTEAFF	TGTGCCAGCAGTCTACCCGGGACAAAGAACACTGAAGCTTTCTTT
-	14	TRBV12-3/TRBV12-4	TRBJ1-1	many	CASSPGHSNTEAFF	TGTGCCAGCAGTCCAGGACACTCGAACACTGAAGCTTTCTTT
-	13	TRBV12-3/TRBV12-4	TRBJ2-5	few	CASTRRNQETQYF	TGTGCCAGCACCCGACGGAACCAAGAGACCCAGTACTTC
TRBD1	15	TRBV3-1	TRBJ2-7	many	CASSQEGTEIYEQYF	TGTGCCAGCAGCCAAGAGGGGACAGAGATCTACGAGCAGTACTTC
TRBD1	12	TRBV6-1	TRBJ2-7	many	CASSDRDYEQYF	TGTGCCAGTAGTGACAGGGACTACGAGCAGTACTTC
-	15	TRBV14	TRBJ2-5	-	CASSQDDLVQETQYF	TGTGCCAGCAGCCAGGATGACCTAGTACAAGAGACCCAGTACTTC
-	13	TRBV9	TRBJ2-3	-	CASSPYLTDTQYF	TGTGCCAGCAGCCCCTACCTCACAGATACGCAGTATTTT
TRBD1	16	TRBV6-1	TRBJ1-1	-	CAADGWTGGTGTEAFF	TGTGCCGCTGACGGGTGGACAGGGGGCACAGGCACTGAAGCTTTCTTT
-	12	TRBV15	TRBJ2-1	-	CATSRGGDEQFF	TGTGCCACCAGCAGAGGGGGGGATGAGCAGTTCTTC
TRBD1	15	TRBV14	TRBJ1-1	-	CASSRVTGGYTEAFF	TGTGCCAGCAGCCGGGTTACAGGGGGATATACTGAAGCTTTCTTT
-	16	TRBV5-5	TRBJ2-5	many	CASSLSAASFSETQYF	TGTGCCAGCAGCTTGAGCGCCGCCTCTTTCTCGGAGACCCAGTACTTC